The entry that follows covers one TCR beta chain sequence. Its matching antigen is unknown. These data are taken from a study of shared clonotypes between healthy human individuals. TCRdb's table, derived via immunoSEQ multiplex PCR, lists solely in-frame clones and lacks some. Of hundreds of thousands of clones in the sample, about 95% were seen once. Study-wide points: The study found lower generation probabilities in non-shared clonotypes than in those shared by all four donors. Relative to memory subsets, naive subsets generally showed larger estimated richness.

The germline V gene encodes CDR1 LNHDA and CDR2 SQIVND (reference sequence). V was cut by 3 bases and J by 4 bases, with 12 bases left in between. The CDR3 is made up of 15 amino acids. The naive CD8 subset, CD45RO-negative cells positively selected for CCR7, excluded terminally differentiated effector memory CD45RA+ cells. Every contributor of samples was a Caucasian grown-up residing in Nashville, Tennessee. Material for sequencing was naive CD8+ T cells sorted from blood. The clonotype originates from a woman younger than 45 in good health. V and J are TRBV19 and TRBJ2-2, with a weak D call TRBD1 (6 bases). The CDR3 reads CASSIPGAITGELFF. The CDR3 DNA sequence: TGTGCCAGTAGTATCCCAGGGGCAATCACCGGGGAGCTGTTTTTT.